This entry lists 29 T cell receptor beta chains sequenced from one sample in a study of human T cells and chemical hapten exposure. From the RACE reads, TCRdb called clonotypes with MiXCR, one entry per CDR3 protein. The sample has about 96,000 distinct CDR3 sequences, about 9.6% seen once; the top ten hold more than 2%. Time point indicated: patch test 2, 6 weeks after DPC sensitization. The treatment is: therapeutic diphenylcyclopropenone sensitization with weekly scalp DPC. Sequenced here: whole blood, sampled in connection with sensitization to the hapten diphenylcyclopropenone (DPC). Receptor source: a woman between 40 and 50 years old with alopecia areata. Some clones in this sample may be carry-over from other donors' samples.

At least ten counts were recorded for this clonotype. The chain couples TRBV6-1 to TRBJ2-5; D perhaps matches TRBD1 (5 bases). Per the germline V gene, CDR1 is MNHNS and CDR2 is SASEGT. Trimming shortened V by 6 bases and J by 0 bases, and 20 bases separated the two germline ends. CDR3 size: 17 residues. In DNA form, the CDR3 reads TGTGCCAGCAGCCGCAACCCCTTAGACAGATACCAAGAGACCCAGTACTTC. It encodes CASSRNPLDRYQETQYF.

This clonotype was detected many times. This rearrangement joins TRBV7-9 to TRBJ2-2; 15 bases agree with TRBD2. Germline assignment: CDR1 SEHNR and CDR2 FQNEAQ (reference sequence). J was trimmed by 4 bases and V by 4 bases; bases with no gene match: 7. This CDR3 is built from 18 residues. CDR3 sequence: CASSSRTSGRGSTGELFF. The CDR3 DNA sequence: TGTGCCAGCAGCTCCCGGACTAGCGGGAGGGGGAGCACCGGGGAGCTGTTTTTT.

This clonotype was counted only a few times. This sequence joins TRBV28 and TRBJ1-1; no clear D gene. CDR3 length equals 13 residues. V lost 8 bases and J lost 0, with 10 bases in between. Germline V lookup: CDR1 MDHEN, CDR2 SYDVKM. As DNA, the CDR3 is TGTGCCAGCGGAGGGCACATGAACACTGAAGCTTTCTTT. It specifies CASGGHMNTEAFF.

Comments on this clonotype: A read error may explain this, as a much larger clone is one base away. The V and J genes are TRBV7-2 and TRBJ2-4; 9 bases are a match to TRBD1. Per the germline V gene, CDR1 is SGHTA and CDR2 is FQGNSA. The J segment lost 6 bases and the V segment lost 4 bases, leaving 7 bases of the junction unmatched. CDR3 length: 15 amino acids. CDR3 sequence reads: CASSSVGTGLNIQYF. CDR3 DNA sequence: TGTGCCAGCAGCTCCGTAGGGACAGGGTTAAACATTCAGTACTTC.

V usage is TRBV4-3 and J usage is TRBJ2-3; D call uncertain. Germline V gives CDR1 LGHNA, CDR2 YSLEER. This CDR3 is 15 amino acids long. V shed 3 bases and J shed 4 bases, with 14 bases lying between them. This chain's CDR3 is CASSQGTRNSDTQYF. CDR3 DNA: TGCGCCAGCAGCCAGGGCACCCGCAATTCAGATACGCAGTATTTT.

This chain links TRBV5-4 with TRBJ2-2; 9 bases map to TRBD2. This CDR3 contains 16 residues. Germline-derived CDR1 and CDR2 are SGHNT and YYREEE (reference sequence). V shed 3 bases, J shed 4 bases, and the junction held 7 bases outside the gene matches. The CDR3 DNA follows: TGTGCCAGCAGCTCATTAGCGGGAGTTAGCACCGGGGAGCTGTTTTTT. Its translation: CASSSLAGVSTGELFF.

The sample holds many counts of this clonotype. The chain couples TRBV5-1 to TRBJ2-3, with 9 bases matching TRBD1. Unmatched junction bases numbered 18, after V lost 3 bases and J lost 7 bases. In germline, CDR1 is SGHRS, CDR2 YFSETQ. This CDR3 spans 18 amino acids. Here the CDR3 reads CASSWTTPGTGGLNTQYF. The CDR3 DNA follows: TGCGCCAGCAGCTGGACTACCCCGGGAACAGGGGGCTTAAATACGCAGTATTTT.

The table lists this clonotype with a few counts. The chain joins TRBV6-2 or TRBV6-3 to TRBJ2-7; D gene ambiguous. This CDR3 has 14 residues. The ends were cut back, 4 bases at V and 6 bases at J, with 16 bases in the middle. Looked up from germline, CDR1 is MNHEY and CDR2 is SVGEGT. CDR3 nucleotide sequence: TGTGCCAGCAGTTCCCCCAGGAGTGGCGGCGAGCAGTACTTC. This translates into CASSSPRSGGEQYF.

This clonotype occurred many times. The chain links TRBV27 to TRBJ2-1, with TRBD1 matching 8 bases. The V gene's germline CDR1 is MNHEY and CDR2 SMNVEV (reference sequence). The CDR3 covers 16 residues. V gave up 4 bases and J gave up 7 bases; unmatched junction bases: 12. The CDR3 loop is CASSSMLRQGKNEQFF. The CDR3 DNA reads as TGTGCCAGCAGTTCCATGCTTAGACAGGGGAAGAATGAGCAGTTCTTC.

The V and J genes are TRBV3-1 and TRBJ2-1; D remains unclear. The V gene lost 0 bases and the J gene lost 7 bases, with 7 bases spanning the gap. Germline CDR1 is LGHDT and CDR2 is YNNKEL (reference sequence). There are 13 residues in the CDR3. In nucleotides, the CDR3 is TGTGCCAGCAGCCAAGATGCAACTAATGAGCAGTTCTTC. As protein: CASSQDATNEQFF.

The chain carries TRBV7-6 and TRBJ2-2, with TRBD1 matching 7 bases. Germline CDR1 SGHVS, CDR2 FNYEAQ. The V segment lost 5 bases and the J segment 5 bases; nucleotides outside the gene matches: 2. This CDR3 has 13 residues. The CDR3 here is CASSMTGTGELFF. In DNA form, the CDR3 reads TGTGCCAGCAGCATGACAGGGACCGGGGAGCTGTTTTTT.

With respect to this clonotype: A much bigger clone sits one base away, suggesting this may be a read error. The rearrangement joins TRBV3-1 to TRBJ2-1, with D possibly matching TRBD2 (5 bases). The germline V gene encodes CDR1 LGHDT and CDR2 YNNKEL (reference sequence). This CDR3 has 15 residues. Here the CDR3 reads CASSQDLAGYNKQFF. The CDR3 nucleotides are TGTGCCAGCAGCCAAGATCTGGCGGGTTACAATAAGCAGTTCTTC.

The V and J genes are TRBV9 and TRBJ2-1; 7 nucleotides match TRBD2. CDR3 length: 15 residues. Germline trimming cut 3 bases from V and 7 bases from J; bases unmatched to any gene: 10. CDR1 SGDLS and CDR2 YYNGEE come from the germline V gene. The CDR3 DNA reads TGTGCCAGCAGCGCGGCGTGGGCGGGAGTAAATGAGCAGTTCTTC. Translated, it gives CASSAAWAGVNEQFF.

This clonotype was picked up many times. The chain links TRBV6-6 to TRBJ1-4; no clear D gene. The CDR3 is 13 amino acids. The V gene's germline CDR1 is MNHNY and CDR2 SVGAGI (reference sequence). V lost 7 bases and J lost 7, with 13 bases in between. CDR3 sequence (DNA): TGTGCCAGCACCATGGACCGGGTTGAAAAACTGTTTTTT. Its translation is CASTMDRVEKLFF.

This clonotype was detected a few times. The chain employs TRBV2 and TRBJ1-5; D is undetermined. Germline assignment: CDR1 SNHLY and CDR2 FYNNEI. The ends were cut back, 3 bases at V and 7 bases at J, with 7 bases in the middle. The CDR3 totals 12 residues. CDR3 amino acids: CASSDPPQPQHF. Here the CDR3 DNA reads TGTGCCAGCAGTGACCCCCCCCAGCCCCAGCATTTT.

This clonotype was seen repeatedly, ten times or more. The gene calls are TRBV7-9 and TRBJ2-4; no reliable D call. V lost 4 bases to trimming and J lost 5 bases, with 12 bases between them. CDR1 is SEHNR, CDR2 FQNEAQ, per germline (reference sequence). The CDR3 is made up of 14 amino acids. The CDR3 spells CASSWAVAQNIQYF. CDR3 in DNA: TGTGCCAGCAGCTGGGCGGTGGCACAAAACATTCAGTACTTC.

The chain has TRBV6-1 and TRBJ2-2; D not resolved. CDR1 MNHNS and CDR2 SASEGT come from the germline V gene. The CDR3 runs to 13 residues. V lost 2 bases and J 4 bases, leaving 5 bases between the germline ends. The CDR3 loop is CASSEQLTGELFF. CDR3 sequence (DNA): TGTGCCAGCAGTGAACAGCTCACCGGGGAGCTGTTTTTT.

This clonotype showed up just a few times. This sequence joins TRBV6-1 and TRBJ1-5; weak D call: TRBD1 (6 bases). Germline V gives CDR1 MNHNS, CDR2 SASEGT. With 6 bases removed from V and 5 bases from J, the gap between germline ends came to 11 bases. The CDR3 length is 13 residues. The CDR3 bases are TGTGCCAGCAGCGGACAGCCAGATCAGCCCCAGCATTTT. Translating gives CASSGQPDQPQHF.

This clonotype was counted only a few times. The chain uses TRBV7-9 and TRBJ2-5; 11 positions agree with TRBD2. The CDR3 covers 17 residues. CDR1 and CDR2 from the germline V gene are SEHNR and FQNEAQ (reference sequence). The V gene end was trimmed by 4 bases and the J gene end by 2 bases; junction bases not matched to a gene: 9. The CDR3 DNA reads TGTGCCAGCAGCTCCGAAAGACTAGCGGGATCTCAAGAGACCCAGTACTTC. Amino acid sequence: CASSSERLAGSQETQYF.

DNA for the CDR3: TGCAGTGCTAGTCTCACGACTAGCGGGAGGACAGATACGCAGTATTTT. It translates to CSASLTTSGRTDTQYF. The rearrangement uses TRBV20-1 and TRBJ2-3; 13 bases fit TRBD2. This CDR3 has 16 amino acids. Germline loops: CDR1 DFQATT, CDR2 SNEGSKA (reference sequence). The V and J ends lost 3 bases and 3 bases, in that order; junction bases with no gene match: 6.

This clonotype was counted many times. This chain uses TRBV5-1 with TRBJ2-3; D not resolved. Trimming stripped 4 bases from V and 1 base from J, with 10 bases between. Germline CDR1 and CDR2: SGHRS and YFSETQ. CDR3 size: 14 residues. The CDR3 reads CASSPYAGTDTQYF. In DNA form, the CDR3 reads TGCGCCAGCAGCCCATATGCTGGCACAGATACGCAGTATTTT.

This clonotype was recorded at least ten times. V usage is TRBV20-1 and J usage is TRBJ2-7, with 14 nucleotides matching TRBD2. V lost 3 bases to trimming and J lost 12 bases; unmatched junction nucleotides: 13. Looked up from germline, CDR1 is DFQATT and CDR2 is SNEGSKA (reference sequence). This CDR3 is built from 15 residues. The CDR3 coding sequence is TGCAGTGCTAGGGCCGGGACTAGCGGGAGTCCCGAGGCGTACTTC. Residues: CSARAGTSGSPEAYF.

This clonotype was found many times. This chain connects TRBV7-2 to TRBJ2-3, with D uncertain. V lost 5 bases to trimming and J lost 5 bases, with 14 bases between them. The germline V gene has CDR1 SGHTA and CDR2 FQGNSA. The CDR3 sequence is 14 residues long. In DNA form, the CDR3 reads TGTGCCAGCAGCCCCCTTGGCGGTCTAGATACGCAGTATTTT. This codes for CASSPLGGLDTQYF.

This clonotype was seen a few times. This sequence joins TRBV25-1 and TRBJ1-6; D is perhaps TRBD1 (5 bases). CDR1 MGHDK and CDR2 SYGVNS come from the germline V gene. The CDR3 length is 14 residues. V was pared by 3 bases and J by 12 bases, with 15 bases between. CDR3 DNA sequence: TGTGCCAGCAGTGACGTCCAGGGTAGGGTACCCCTCCACTTT. Translated: CASSDVQGRVPLHF. Filled out from reference TRBV25-1 and TRBJ1-6, the complete variable domain reads EADIYQTPRYLVIGTGKKITLECSQTMGHDKMYWYQQDPGMELHLIHYSYGVNSTEKGDLSSESTVSRIRTEHFPLTLESARPSHTSQYLCASSDVQGRVPLHFGNGTRLTVT.

This chain joins TRBV6-1 and TRBJ2-1; 7 bases line up with TRBD2. There are 14 residues in the CDR3. The germline V gene has CDR1 MNHNS and CDR2 SASEGT. Trimming took 8 bases from V and 2 from J; bases not matched to a gene: 6. The CDR3 DNA follows: TGTGCCAGCGTTCCGGGAGGCCCCTACAATGAGCAGTTCTTC. It translates to CASVPGGPYNEQFF.

The V call is TRBV10-2, the J call TRBJ2-4, with D possibly being TRBD1 or TRBD2 (5 bases each). Trimming took 4 bases from V and 3 from J, leaving 10 bases between them. Per germline, CDR1 WSHSY and CDR2 SAAADI. The CDR3 runs 14 residues. CDR3 loop: CASSGGTVKNIQYF. As DNA, the CDR3 is TGCGCCAGCAGTGGGGGGACGGTCAAAAACATTCAGTACTTC.

On this clonotype: Since a much larger clone is just one base distant, this may be a read error. The conserved phenylalanine or tryptophan is not found at the CDR3 terminus, so this likely reflects a read error. This chain joins TRBV6-5 and TRBJ2-7, with 7 bases aligning to TRBD2. Germline loops: CDR1 MNHEY, CDR2 SVGAGI. The length of the CDR3 is 13 residues. Germline trimming cut 7 bases from V and 2 bases from J; bases unmatched to any gene: 5. CDR3 in DNA: TGTGCCAGCAAAACCGGGACTACCTACGAGCAGTACTCC. Translating gives CASKTGTTYEQYS.

This clonotype has only a few counts. The V call is TRBV30, the J call TRBJ2-1; 11 bases agree with TRBD2. J was trimmed by 9 bases and V by 5 bases; bases with no gene match: 15. Germline CDR1 and CDR2: GTSNPN and SVGIG (reference sequence). The CDR3 sequence is 16 residues long. CDR3 sequence reads: CAWSTGTSGPQGEQFF. DNA of the CDR3: TGTGCCTGGTCCACCGGGACTAGCGGCCCACAGGGTGAGCAGTTCTTC.

The rearrangement joins TRBV7-8 to TRBJ2-5, with TRBD2 matching over 8 bases. The junction had 9 bases not matched to a gene; V was cut back by 2 bases and J by 4 bases. This CDR3 has 16 residues. CDR1 SGHVS and CDR2 FQNEAQ come from the germline V gene. The CDR3 bases are TGTGCCAGCAGCTTACGGGAGGGCATCCGTCGAGAGACCCAGTACTTC. Residues: CASSLREGIRRETQYF.